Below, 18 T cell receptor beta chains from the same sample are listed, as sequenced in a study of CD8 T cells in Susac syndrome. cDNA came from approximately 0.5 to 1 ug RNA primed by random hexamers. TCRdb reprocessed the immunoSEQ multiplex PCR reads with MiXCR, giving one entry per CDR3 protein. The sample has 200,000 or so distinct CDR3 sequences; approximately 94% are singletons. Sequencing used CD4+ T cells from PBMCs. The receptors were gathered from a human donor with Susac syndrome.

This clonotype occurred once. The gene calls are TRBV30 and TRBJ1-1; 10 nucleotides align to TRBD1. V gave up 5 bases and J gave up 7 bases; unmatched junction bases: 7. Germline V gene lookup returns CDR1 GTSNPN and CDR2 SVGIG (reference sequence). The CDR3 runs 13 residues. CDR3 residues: CAWGEDRGLEAFF. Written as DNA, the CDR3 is TGTGCCTGGGGTGAAGACAGGGGGCTTGAAGCTTTCTTT.

CDR3 protein: CASTKPGQREQFF. The CDR3, as DNA: TGTGCCAGCACCAAACCGGGACAGCGGGAGCAGTTCTTC. The V call is TRBV27, the J call TRBJ2-1; 7 nucleotides match TRBD1. The junction had 10 bases not matched to a gene; V was cut back by 7 bases and J by 10 bases. The CDR3 runs to 13 residues. The germline V gene has CDR1 MNHEY and CDR2 SMNVEV (reference sequence).

This chain's CDR3 is CASSLYDRTRNEQFF. Here the CDR3 DNA reads TGTGCCAGCAGCTTGTATGACCGGACTCGGAATGAGCAGTTCTTC. The chain carries TRBV5-4 and TRBJ2-1; D perhaps matches TRBD2 (5 bases). The CDR3 spans 15 residues. From germline, CDR1 is SGHNT and CDR2 YYREEE (reference sequence). V was cut by 1 base and J by 7 bases, with 15 bases left in between.

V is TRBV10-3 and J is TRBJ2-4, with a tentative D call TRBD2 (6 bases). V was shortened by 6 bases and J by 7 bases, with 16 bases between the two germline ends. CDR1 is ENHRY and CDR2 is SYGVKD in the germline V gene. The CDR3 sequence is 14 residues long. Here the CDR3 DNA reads TGTGCCATCAGAGATAGCGGAGTCGCGAACATTCAGTACTTC. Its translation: CAIRDSGVANIQYF.

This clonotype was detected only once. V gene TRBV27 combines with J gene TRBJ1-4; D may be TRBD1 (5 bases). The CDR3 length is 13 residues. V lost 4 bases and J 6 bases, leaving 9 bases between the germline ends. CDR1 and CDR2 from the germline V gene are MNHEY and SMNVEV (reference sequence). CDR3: CASSYWGDEKLFF. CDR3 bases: TGTGCCAGCAGTTACTGGGGGGATGAAAAACTGTTTTTT.

Here the CDR3 reads CASGRSEGRDQPQHF. The CDR3 nucleotides are TGTGCCAGCGGAAGGTCGGAGGGCCGAGATCAGCCCCAGCATTTT. The chain uses TRBV9 and TRBJ1-5, with D uncertain. Germline V gene lookup returns CDR1 SGDLS and CDR2 YYNGEE. There are 15 residues in the CDR3. V lost 7 bases, J lost 5 bases, and 19 bases lay in between.

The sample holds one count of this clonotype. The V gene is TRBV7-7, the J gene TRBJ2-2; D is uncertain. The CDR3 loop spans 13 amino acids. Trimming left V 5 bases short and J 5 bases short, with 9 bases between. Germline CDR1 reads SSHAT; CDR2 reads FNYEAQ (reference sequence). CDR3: CASSPTLTGELFF. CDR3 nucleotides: TGTGCCAGCAGCCCAACTTTAACCGGGGAGCTGTTTTTT.

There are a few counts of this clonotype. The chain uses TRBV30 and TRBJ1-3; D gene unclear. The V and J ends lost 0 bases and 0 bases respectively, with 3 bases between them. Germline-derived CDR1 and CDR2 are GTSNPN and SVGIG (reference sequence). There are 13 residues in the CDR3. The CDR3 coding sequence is TGTGCCTGGAGTGTTGGCTCTGGAAACACCATATATTTT. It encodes CAWSVGSGNTIYF. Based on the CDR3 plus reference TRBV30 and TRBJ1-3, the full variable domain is SQTIHQWPATLVQPVGSPLSLECTVEGTSNPNLYWYRQAAGRGLQLLFYSVGIGQISSEVPQNLSASRPQDRQFILSSKKLLLSDSGFYLCAWSVGSGNTIYFGEGSWLTVV.

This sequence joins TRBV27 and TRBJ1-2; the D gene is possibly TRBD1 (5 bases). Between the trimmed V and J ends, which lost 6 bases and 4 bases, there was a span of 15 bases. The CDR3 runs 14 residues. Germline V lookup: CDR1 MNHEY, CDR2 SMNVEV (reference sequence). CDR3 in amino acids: CASSPDTGRYGYTF. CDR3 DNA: TGTGCCAGCAGCCCAGATACAGGACGCTATGGCTACACCTTC.

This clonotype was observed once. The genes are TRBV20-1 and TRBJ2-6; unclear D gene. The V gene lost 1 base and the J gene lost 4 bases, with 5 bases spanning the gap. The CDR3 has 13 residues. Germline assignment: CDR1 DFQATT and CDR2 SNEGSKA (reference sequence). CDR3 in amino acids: CSARVSGANVLTF. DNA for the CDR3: TGCAGTGCTAGAGTATCCGGGGCCAACGTCCTGACTTTC.

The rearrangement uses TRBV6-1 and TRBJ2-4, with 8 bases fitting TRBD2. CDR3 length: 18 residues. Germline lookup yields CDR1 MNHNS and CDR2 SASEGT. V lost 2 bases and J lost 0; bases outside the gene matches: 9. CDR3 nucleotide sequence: TGTGCCAGCAGTGAATTTCTGCGGGGGGACTTAGCCAAAAACATTCAGTACTTC. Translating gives CASSEFLRGDLAKNIQYF.

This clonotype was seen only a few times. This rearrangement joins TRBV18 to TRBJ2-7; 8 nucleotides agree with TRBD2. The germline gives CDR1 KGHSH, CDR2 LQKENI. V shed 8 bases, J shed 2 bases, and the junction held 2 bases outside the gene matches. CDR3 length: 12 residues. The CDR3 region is CASRGGTYEQYF. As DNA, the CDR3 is TGTGCCAGCCGCGGGGGGACCTACGAGCAGTACTTC.

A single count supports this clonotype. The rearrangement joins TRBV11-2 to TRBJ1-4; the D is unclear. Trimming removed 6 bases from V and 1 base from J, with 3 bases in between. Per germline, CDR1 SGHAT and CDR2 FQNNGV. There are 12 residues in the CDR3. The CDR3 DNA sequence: TGTGCCAGCAGTTTAACTAATGAAAAACTGTTTTTT. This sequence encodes CASSLTNEKLFF.

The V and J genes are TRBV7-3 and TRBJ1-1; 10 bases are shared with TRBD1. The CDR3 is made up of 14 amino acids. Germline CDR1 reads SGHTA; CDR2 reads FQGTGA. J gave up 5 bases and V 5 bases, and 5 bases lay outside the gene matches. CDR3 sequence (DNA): TGTGCCAGCAGCGACCGGGACAGGGGTACTGAAGCTTTCTTT. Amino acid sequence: CASSDRDRGTEAFF. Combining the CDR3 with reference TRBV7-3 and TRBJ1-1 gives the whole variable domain GAGVSQTPSNKVTEKGKYVELRCDPISGHTALYWYRQSLGQGPEFLIYFQGTGAADDSGLPNDRFFAVRPEGSVSTLKIQRTERGDSAVYLCASSDRDRGTEAFFGQGTRLTVV.

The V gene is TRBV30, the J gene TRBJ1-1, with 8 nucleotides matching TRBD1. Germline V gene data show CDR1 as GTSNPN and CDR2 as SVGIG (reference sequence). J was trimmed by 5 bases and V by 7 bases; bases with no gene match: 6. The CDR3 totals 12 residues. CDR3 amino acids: CAYQGARTEAFF. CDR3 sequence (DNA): TGTGCCTACCAGGGGGCTAGAACTGAAGCTTTCTTT.

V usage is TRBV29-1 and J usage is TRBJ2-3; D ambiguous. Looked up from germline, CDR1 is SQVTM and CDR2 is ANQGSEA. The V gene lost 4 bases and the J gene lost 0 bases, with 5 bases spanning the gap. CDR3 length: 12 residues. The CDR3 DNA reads TGCAGCGTTGTGACCAGCACAGATACGCAGTATTTT. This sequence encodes CSVVTSTDTQYF.

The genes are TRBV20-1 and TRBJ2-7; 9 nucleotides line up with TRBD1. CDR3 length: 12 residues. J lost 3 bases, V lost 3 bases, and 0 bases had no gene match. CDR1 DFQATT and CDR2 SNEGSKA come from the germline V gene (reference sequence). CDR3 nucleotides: TGCAGTGCTAGGGACAGGGGCTACGAGCAGTACTTC. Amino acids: CSARDRGYEQYF.

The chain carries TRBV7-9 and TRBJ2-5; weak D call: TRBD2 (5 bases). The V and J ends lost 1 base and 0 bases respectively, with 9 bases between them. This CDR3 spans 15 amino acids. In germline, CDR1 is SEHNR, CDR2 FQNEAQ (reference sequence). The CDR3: CASSLVLGNQETQYF. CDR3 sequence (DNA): TGTGCCAGCAGCTTAGTACTAGGAAACCAAGAGACCCAGTACTTC. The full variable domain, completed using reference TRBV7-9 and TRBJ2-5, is DTGVSQNPRHKITKRGQNVTFRCDPISEHNRLYWYRQTLGQGPEFLTYFQNEAQLEKSRLLSDRFSAERPKGSFSTLEIQRTEQGDSAMYLCASSLVLGNQETQYFGPGTRLLVL.